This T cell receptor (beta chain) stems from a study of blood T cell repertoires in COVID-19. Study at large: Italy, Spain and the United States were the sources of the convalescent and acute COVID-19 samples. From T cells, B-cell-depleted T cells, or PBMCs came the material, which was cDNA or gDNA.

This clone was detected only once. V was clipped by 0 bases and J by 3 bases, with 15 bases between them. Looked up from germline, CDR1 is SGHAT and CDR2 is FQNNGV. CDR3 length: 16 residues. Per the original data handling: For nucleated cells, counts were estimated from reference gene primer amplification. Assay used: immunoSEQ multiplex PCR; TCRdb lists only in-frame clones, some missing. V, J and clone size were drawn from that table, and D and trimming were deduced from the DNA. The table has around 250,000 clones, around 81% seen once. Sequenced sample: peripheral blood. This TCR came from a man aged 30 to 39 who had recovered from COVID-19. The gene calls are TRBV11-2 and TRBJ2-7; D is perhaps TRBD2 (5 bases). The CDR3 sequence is CASSLDSAGGGYEQYF. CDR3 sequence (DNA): TGTGCCAGCAGCTTAGATTCGGCCGGAGGAGGCTACGAGCAGTACTTC.